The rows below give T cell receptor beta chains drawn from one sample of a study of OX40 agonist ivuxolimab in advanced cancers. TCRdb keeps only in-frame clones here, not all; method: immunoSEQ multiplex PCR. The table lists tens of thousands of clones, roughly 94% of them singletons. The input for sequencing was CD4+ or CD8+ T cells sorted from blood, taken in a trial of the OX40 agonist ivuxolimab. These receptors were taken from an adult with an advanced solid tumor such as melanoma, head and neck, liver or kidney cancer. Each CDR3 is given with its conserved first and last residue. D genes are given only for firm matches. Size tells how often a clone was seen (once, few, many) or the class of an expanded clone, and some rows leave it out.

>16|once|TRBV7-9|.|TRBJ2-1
CASSSIVRGAYNEQFF
TGTGCCAGCAGCTCGATAGTCCGGGGAGCCTACAATGAGCAGTTCTTC
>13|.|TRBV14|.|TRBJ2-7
CASSLTGTYEQYF
TGTGCCAGCAGCCTGACGGGGACCTACGAGCAGTACTTC
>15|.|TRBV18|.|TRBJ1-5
CASSPQGLPGQPQHF
TGTGCCAGCTCACCACAGGGGCTCCCCGGTCAGCCCCAGCATTTT
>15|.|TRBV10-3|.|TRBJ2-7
CAITTGTSPNDEQYF
TGTGCCATAACTACCGGGACTTCTCCTAACGACGAGCAGTACTTC
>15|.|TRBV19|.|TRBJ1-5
CASRGPGGVNQPQHF
TGTGCCAGTAGAGGCCCGGGGGGGGTCAATCAGCCCCAGCATTTT
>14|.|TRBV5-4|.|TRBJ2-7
CASSLGVAAYEQYF
TGTGCCAGCAGCTTGGGAGTAGCGGCGTACGAGCAGTACTTC
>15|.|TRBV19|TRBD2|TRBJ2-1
CASSVGLAGGNEQFF
TGTGCCAGTAGTGTAGGACTAGCGGGAGGAAATGAGCAGTTCTTC
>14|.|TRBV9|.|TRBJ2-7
CASSFRDGPYEQYF
TGTGCCAGCAGCTTCCGGGACGGACCCTACGAGCAGTACTTC
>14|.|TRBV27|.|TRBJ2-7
CASSLRAAPYEQYF
TGTGCCAGCAGTTTAAGAGCGGCCCCCTACGAGCAGTACTTC
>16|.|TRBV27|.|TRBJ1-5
CASSPVTGGPYQPQHF
TGTGCCAGCAGCCCTGTGACAGGCGGGCCCTATCAGCCCCAGCATTTT
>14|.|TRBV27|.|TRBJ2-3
CASSLEGQADTQYF
TGTGCCAGCAGTTTAGAGGGCCAGGCAGATACGCAGTATTTT
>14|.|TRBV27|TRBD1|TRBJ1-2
CASSPLGQGHGYTF
TGTGCCAGCAGTCCACTGGGACAGGGGCATGGCTACACCTTC
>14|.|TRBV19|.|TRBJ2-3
CASLGGITQDTQYF
TGTGCCAGTCTAGGGGGGATAACTCAAGATACGCAGTATTTT
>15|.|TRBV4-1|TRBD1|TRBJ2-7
CASSQRTGGTYEQYF
TGCGCCAGCAGCCAGAGGACAGGCGGCACGTACGAGCAGTACTTC
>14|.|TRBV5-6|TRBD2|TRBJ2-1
CASSFFTSGLGQFF
TGTGCCAGCAGCTTCTTTACTAGCGGCTTGGGGCAGTTCTTC
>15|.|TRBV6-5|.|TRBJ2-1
CASSQLRASYNEQFF
TGTGCCAGCAGCCAGCTCCGGGCCTCCTACAATGAGCAGTTCTTC
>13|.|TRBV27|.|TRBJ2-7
CASSLYSSYEQYF
TGTGCCAGCAGCTTATATAGCTCCTACGAGCAGTACTTC
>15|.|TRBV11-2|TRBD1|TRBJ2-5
CASSSGQGEGETQYF
TGTGCCAGCAGCTCCGGACAGGGTGAGGGAGAGACCCAGTACTTC
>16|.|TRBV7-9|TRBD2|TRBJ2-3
CASSSQLAGPTDTQYF
TGTGCCAGCAGCTCCCAATTAGCGGGCCCCACAGATACGCAGTATTTT
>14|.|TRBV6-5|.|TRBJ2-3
CASSPDRYIDTQYF
TGTGCCAGCAGCCCCGACAGGTACATCGATACGCAGTATTTT
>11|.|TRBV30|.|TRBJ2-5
CAWSGTETQYF
TGTGCCTGGAGTGGGACCGAGACCCAGTACTTC
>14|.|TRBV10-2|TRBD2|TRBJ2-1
CASLQREIGNEQFF
TGCGCCAGCCTGCAGCGGGAGATCGGAAATGAGCAGTTCTTC
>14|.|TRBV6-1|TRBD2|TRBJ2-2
CASSEATSRGVLFF
TGTGCCAGCAGTGAAGCGACTAGCCGGGGAGTGCTGTTTTTT
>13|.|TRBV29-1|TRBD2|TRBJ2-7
CSVAFSGGYEQYF
TGCAGCGTTGCCTTTTCGGGGGGCTACGAGCAGTACTTC
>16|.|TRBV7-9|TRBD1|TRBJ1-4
CASSLEKGQLHEKLFF
TGTGCCAGCAGCTTAGAAAAGGGACAGCTACATGAAAAACTGTTTTTT
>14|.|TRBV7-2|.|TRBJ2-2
CASTHPAQTGELFF
TGTGCCAGCACCCACCCGGCGCAGACCGGGGAGCTGTTTTTT
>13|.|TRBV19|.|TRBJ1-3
CASSSGSGNTIYF
TGTGCCAGTAGTTCGGGATCTGGAAACACCATATATTTT
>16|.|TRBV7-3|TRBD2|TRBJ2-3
CASSLICGRGTDTQYF
TGTGCCAGCAGCTTAATTTGCGGGAGGGGGACAGATACGCAGTATTTT
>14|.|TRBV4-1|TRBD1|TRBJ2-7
CASSHDRGSYEQYF
TGCGCCAGCAGCCACGACAGGGGTTCCTACGAGCAGTACTTC
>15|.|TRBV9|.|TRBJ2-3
CASSGASRYTDTQYF
TGTGCCAGCAGCGGAGCCTCACGGTACACAGATACGCAGTATTTT
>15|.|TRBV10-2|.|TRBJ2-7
CASSESMEGIYEQYF
TGCGCCAGCAGTGAGTCTATGGAGGGGATCTACGAGCAGTACTTC
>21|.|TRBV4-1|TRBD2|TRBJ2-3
CASSQEGGASGTPGGTDTQYF
TGCGCCAGCAGCCAAGAGGGCGGGGCTAGCGGGACCCCCGGGGGCACAGATACGCAGTATTTT
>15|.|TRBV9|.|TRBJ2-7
CASSVGQQINYEQYF
TGTGCCAGCAGCGTAGGGCAGCAGATCAACTACGAGCAGTACTTC
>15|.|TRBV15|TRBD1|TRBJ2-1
CATSGTGDIYNEQFF
TGTGCCACCAGCGGGACAGGGGATATCTACAATGAGCAGTTCTTC
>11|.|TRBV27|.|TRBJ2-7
CASSTSYEQYF
TGTGCCAGCAGTACGTCCTACGAGCAGTACTTC
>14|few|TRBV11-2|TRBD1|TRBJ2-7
CASSFGTGVYEQYF
TGTGCCAGCAGCTTCGGGACAGGTGTATACGAGCAGTACTTC
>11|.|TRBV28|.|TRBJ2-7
CASSFSGEQYF
TGTGCCAGCAGTTTCTCCGGCGAGCAGTACTTC
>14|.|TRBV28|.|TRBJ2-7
CASTQGPDAYEQYF
TGTGCCAGCACTCAAGGACCCGATGCCTACGAGCAGTACTTC
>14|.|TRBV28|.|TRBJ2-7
CASSLTGNMYEQYF
TGTGCCAGCAGTTTAACAGGGAATATGTACGAGCAGTACTTC
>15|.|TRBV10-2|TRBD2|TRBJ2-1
CASSETSGGSNEQFF
TGCGCCAGCAGTGAGACTAGCGGGGGATCCAATGAGCAGTTCTTC
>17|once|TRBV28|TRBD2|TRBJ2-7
CASSPGLAGLLSYEQYF
TGTGCCAGCAGCCCGGGACTAGCGGGACTACTCTCCTACGAGCAGTACTTC
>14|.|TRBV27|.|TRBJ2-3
CASSFSGLSDTQYF
TGTGCCAGCAGTTTCAGCGGGTTGTCAGATACGCAGTATTTT
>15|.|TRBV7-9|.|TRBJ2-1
CASTPPGLAGNEQFF
TGTGCCAGCACCCCACCGGGGCTAGCTGGGAATGAGCAGTTCTTC
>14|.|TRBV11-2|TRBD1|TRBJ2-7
CASSPTGGTYEQYF
TGTGCCAGCAGCCCGACAGGGGGGACCTACGAGCAGTACTTC
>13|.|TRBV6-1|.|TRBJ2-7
CASSLDIAYEQYF
TGTGCCAGCAGCCTGGACATCGCCTACGAGCAGTACTTC
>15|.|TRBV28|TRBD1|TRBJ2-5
CASRGFGVRGETQYF
TGTGCCAGCAGGGGGTTTGGAGTCAGGGGGGAGACCCAGTACTTC
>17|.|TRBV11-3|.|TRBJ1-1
CASSSFTAGVLLGEAFF
TGTGCCAGCAGCTCCTTCACGGCAGGGGTGTTACTAGGTGAAGCTTTCTTT
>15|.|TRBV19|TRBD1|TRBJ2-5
CASSIGQGASETQYF
TGTGCCAGTAGTATAGGTCAGGGGGCGAGTGAGACCCAGTACTTC
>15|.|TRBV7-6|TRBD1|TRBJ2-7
CASSFGTGDSYEQYF
TGTGCCAGCAGCTTTGGGACAGGGGACTCCTACGAGCAGTACTTC
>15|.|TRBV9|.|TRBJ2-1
CASSVSGQTNNEQFF
TGTGCCAGCAGCGTTAGCGGCCAAACCAACAATGAGCAGTTCTTC
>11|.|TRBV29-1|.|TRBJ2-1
CSVRKGDEQFF
TGCAGCGTCCGTAAAGGGGATGAGCAGTTCTTC
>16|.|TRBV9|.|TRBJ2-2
CASSLVGGALTGELFF
TGTGCCAGCAGCCTAGTGGGCGGAGCGCTCACCGGGGAGCTGTTTTTT
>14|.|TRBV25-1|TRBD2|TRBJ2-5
CASSKPGLQETQYF
TGTGCCAGCAGTAAACCGGGACTACAAGAGACCCAGTACTTC
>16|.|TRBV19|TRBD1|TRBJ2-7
CASSPVGTGLAYEQYF
TGTGCCAGTTCCCCCGTGGGGACAGGGTTAGCGTACGAGCAGTACTTC